These 24 T cell receptor beta chains share one sample of origin, sequenced in a study of Graves' ophthalmopathy and Graves' hyperthyroidism. The authors amplified TCR beta CDR3 regions from RNA transcripts. Second-round multiplex PCR followed a first-round RT-PCR using HTBI primers. TCRdb ran MiXCR on the multiplex PCR reads and lists one entry per CDR3 protein. The sample holds some 750,000 distinct CDR3 sequences, 40% seen once. What was sequenced was peripheral blood. All receptors come from an adult man with Graves' ophthalmopathy.

This clonotype has a count of ten or more. The chain carries TRBV7-2 and TRBJ2-5; D call uncertain. CDR3 length: 14 amino acids. The V end was cut by 2 bases, the J end by 5 bases, with 12 bases between. The germline V gene has CDR1 SGHTA and CDR2 FQGNSA. The CDR3 sequence: CASSLLGSRETQYF. The CDR3 DNA follows: TGTGCCAGCAGCTTACTGGGTAGCAGGGAGACCCAGTACTTC.

The count of this clonotype is one. It may be a read error: a sequence one base away is much more abundant. CDR3 amino acids: CASGTGTSSYEQYF. For the CDR3, the DNA is TGTGCCAGCGGTACCGGGACTAGCTCCTACGAGCAGTACTTC. The rearrangement joins TRBV2 to TRBJ2-7, with 8 nucleotides matching TRBD2. This CDR3 contains 14 residues. The V gene end was trimmed by 8 bases and the J gene end by 0 bases; junction bases not matched to a gene: 6. Germline-derived CDR1 and CDR2 are SNHLY and FYNNEI.

There are many counts of this clonotype. The chain links TRBV7-9 to TRBJ2-7; no definite D call. The CDR3 sequence is 12 residues long. Germline lookup yields CDR1 SEHNR and CDR2 FQNEAQ (reference sequence). V lost 5 bases and J lost 3, with 8 bases in between. CDR3: CASSPESYEQYF. The CDR3 coding sequence is TGTGCCAGCAGCCCTGAGAGCTACGAGCAGTACTTC.

As concerns this clonotype: An end of the junction differs from the germline gene, which may be a read error. The chain joins TRBV10-3 to TRBJ2-5; D perhaps matches TRBD2 (7 bases). In germline, CDR1 is ENHRY, CDR2 SYGVKD. The CDR3 loop spans 16 amino acids. DNA for the CDR3: TGTGCCAGCAGTTACTCGAGGGGGGGAGGTGGGGAGACCCAGTACTTC. The encoded protein is CASSYSRGGGGETQYF.

The chain carries TRBV25-1 and TRBJ1-5, with 8 nucleotides matching TRBD1. CDR1 MGHDK and CDR2 SYGVNS come from the germline V gene. The CDR3 totals 14 residues. Trimming removed 8 bases from V and 6 bases from J; junction bases left unmatched: 9. Here the CDR3 reads CASQLTGERQPQHF. As DNA, the CDR3 is TGTGCCAGCCAACTGACAGGGGAGCGTCAGCCCCAGCATTTT.

To note about this clonotype: One end of the junction varies from germline; a read error may be responsible. The chain recombines TRBV24-1 with TRBJ1-6; D perhaps matches TRBD1 (6 bases). Germline V gene data show CDR1 as KGHDR and CDR2 as SFDVKD. CDR3 size: 12 residues. The CDR3 protein is CASSPDSGTLHF. The CDR3 nucleotides read TGTGCCAGCAGTCCGGATTCCGGGACACTGCACTTT.

In its sample, this clonotype was seen a few times. This chain links TRBV20-1 with TRBJ1-5, with no clear D. Germline values: CDR1 DFQATT, CDR2 SNEGSKA (reference sequence). Trimming took 5 bases from V and 4 from J, leaving 18 bases between them. This CDR3 has 15 residues. The CDR3 loop reads CSAGEGSRTNQPQHF. As DNA, the CDR3 is TGCAGTGCTGGGGAAGGGTCCCGGACGAATCAGCCCCAGCATTTT.

This chain uses TRBV25-1 with TRBJ2-3, with D perhaps TRBD1 (6 bases). CDR1 is MGHDK and CDR2 is SYGVNS in the germline V gene. The V and J ends lost 6 bases and 0 bases respectively, with 16 bases between them. This CDR3 spans 16 amino acids. The chain's CDR3 is CASRVSTGASTDTQYF. The CDR3 DNA sequence: TGTGCCAGCAGGGTCTCGACAGGAGCTAGCACAGATACGCAGTATTTT.

For this clonotype: The germline gene is not matched at one end of the junction; a read error may be the cause. This rearrangement joins TRBV10-3 to TRBJ1-3; perhaps TRBD1 as D (5 bases). CDR1 and CDR2 (germline): ENHRY, SYGVKD. This CDR3 comprises 14 residues. As DNA, the CDR3 is TGTGCCAGCAGTCAAGGACACCCTGGAAACACCATATATTTT. This codes for CASSQGHPGNTIYF.

The J gene is TRBJ2-2, the V gene TRBV9; D remains ambiguous. This CDR3 is 15 amino acids long. CDR1 and CDR2 from the germline V gene are SGDLS and YYNGEE. Between the trimmed V and J ends, which lost 2 bases and 1 base, there was a span of 9 bases. The CDR3 sequence is CASSVLDLNTGELFF. The CDR3 DNA reads as TGTGCCAGCAGCGTTCTGGACCTGAACACCGGGGAGCTGTTTTTT.

About this clonotype itself: A read error may produce the germline difference seen at one junction end. V usage is TRBV19 and J usage is TRBJ1-1; no reliable D call. Germline values: CDR1 LNHDA, CDR2 SQIVND (reference sequence). CDR3 size: 14 residues. The CDR3 loop reads CASSSLGLNAEAFF. CDR3 coding DNA: TGTGCCAGTAGCAGCCTGGGGTTGAACGCTGAAGCTTTCTTT.

This clonotype was seen at least ten times. The J gene is TRBJ1-1, the V gene TRBV5-1, with D possibly TRBD1 on 6 matching bases. The CDR3 length is 14 residues. Trimming stripped 1 base from V and 1 base from J, with 8 bases between. From germline, CDR1 is SGHRS and CDR2 YFSETQ. This CDR3 reads CASSLTGPNTEAFF. CDR3 bases: TGCGCCAGCAGCTTGACAGGGCCGAACACTGAAGCTTTCTTT.

The gene calls are TRBV7-3 and TRBJ1-3, with 10 nucleotides matching TRBD1. Trimming at V came to 1 base and at J to 2 bases, leaving 5 bases not matched to a gene. CDR1 and CDR2 from the germline V gene are SGHTA and FQGTGA. The CDR3 runs 17 residues. The DNA of the CDR3 is TGTGCCAGCAGCTTAAATTGGGGACAGGGGACTGGAAACACCATATATTTT. This translates into CASSLNWGQGTGNTIYF.

The CDR3 DNA reads TGCAGCAGCTCTAGCCCCTTCGCCTATGGCTACACCTTC. It codes for CSSSSPFAYGYTF. The chain recombines TRBV29-1 with TRBJ1-2, with no clear D. The CDR3 is 13 residues long. The V and J ends lost 8 bases and 4 bases respectively, with 17 bases between them. Germline V gene sequence: CDR1 SQVTM, CDR2 ANQGSEA.

This clonotype came up a few times. This chain uses TRBV14 with TRBJ2-7, with D possibly matching TRBD1 (5 bases). This CDR3 is built from 16 residues. The V gene's germline CDR1 is SGHDN and CDR2 FVKESK. V gave up 0 bases and J gave up 5 bases, with 17 bases separating them. The chain's CDR3 is CASSQDLAGKDNEQYF. The CDR3, as DNA: TGTGCCAGCAGCCAAGATCTGGCAGGGAAGGACAACGAGCAGTACTTC.

This clonotype was seen a few times. The chain combines TRBV24-1 with TRBJ1-1; a weak D match, TRBD1 (5 bases). Germline V gene data show CDR1 as KGHDR and CDR2 as SFDVKD. This CDR3 comprises 15 residues. Trimming shortened V by 7 bases and J by 0 bases, and 14 bases separated the two germline ends. CDR3: CATSQGDSLNTEAFF. In DNA, the CDR3 is TGTGCCACCAGCCAAGGAGACAGCCTGAACACTGAAGCTTTCTTT.

A word on this clonotype: A single base separates this from a much larger clone, so it may be a read error. The chain recombines TRBV7-2 with TRBJ1-2, with TRBD1 identical over 8 bases. Trimming removed 0 bases from V and 7 bases from J; junction bases left unmatched: 1. CDR3 length: 13 residues. Germline values: CDR1 SGHTA, CDR2 FQGNSA. The CDR3 bases are TGTGCCAGCAGCTTAGCCAGGGGGCTTGGCTACACCTTC. Translation: CASSLARGLGYTF.

This chain connects TRBV7-9 to TRBJ1-1; D perhaps matches TRBD1 (5 bases). With 3 bases removed from V and 3 bases from J, the gap between germline ends came to 17 bases. This CDR3 region has 16 residues. Germline V gives CDR1 SEHNR, CDR2 FQNEAQ (reference sequence). CDR3 residues: CASSLFFGGIHTEAFF. Here the CDR3 DNA reads TGTGCCAGCAGCTTGTTTTTTGGGGGGATACACACTGAAGCTTTCTTT.

This clonotype showed up just a few times. The chain joins TRBV7-2 to TRBJ2-7; no clear D. V was clipped by 4 bases and J by 0 bases, with 10 bases between them. In germline, CDR1 is SGHTA, CDR2 FQGNSA. The CDR3 covers 14 residues. The DNA for the CDR3 is TGTGCCAGCAGCTATGCCTTAAGCTCCTACGAGCAGTACTTC. Translation gives CASSYALSSYEQYF.

The rearrangement links TRBV7-9 to TRBJ2-2; D gene ambiguous. This CDR3 is 15 amino acids long. The germline V and J ends were trimmed by 5 bases and 2 bases, with 12 bases remaining between them. Per the germline V gene, CDR1 is SEHNR and CDR2 is FQNEAQ (reference sequence). The CDR3 is CASSARTVNTGELFF. The DNA of the CDR3 is TGTGCCAGCAGCGCCAGGACGGTCAACACCGGGGAGCTGTTTTTT.

This clonotype was seen only a few times. The genes are TRBV20-1 and TRBJ1-1; D unclear. The CDR3 has 14 amino acids. V gave up 0 bases and J gave up 1 base, with 9 bases separating them. Germline CDR1 is DFQATT and CDR2 is SNEGSKA (reference sequence). In DNA form, the CDR3 reads TGCAGTGCTAGAGAAACGAGTCCGAACACTGAAGCTTTCTTT. Translated, it gives CSARETSPNTEAFF.

The gene calls are TRBV12-3 or TRBV12-4 and TRBJ2-5; D possibly corresponds to TRBD1 (8 bases). V gave up 4 bases and J gave up 5 bases, with 17 bases separating them. The CDR3 contains 15 residues. CDR3 nucleotide sequence: TGTGCCAGCAGTTGGACAGGGAGGGGAAGTGAGACCCAGTACTTC. Its protein is CASSWTGRGSETQYF.

This clonotype showed up many times. The chain uses TRBV7-9 and TRBJ2-2; D is undetermined. The V end was cut by 0 bases, the J end by 7 bases, with 3 bases between. The CDR3 loop spans 12 amino acids. From germline, CDR1 is SEHNR and CDR2 FQNEAQ (reference sequence). The CDR3 loop reads CASSLASGELFF. DNA of the CDR3: TGTGCCAGCAGCTTAGCAAGCGGGGAGCTGTTTTTT. The full variable domain, in which reference TRBV7-9 and TRBJ2-2 provide the parts outside the CDR3, is DTGVSQNPRHKITKRGQNVTFRCDPISEHNRLYWYRQTLGQGPEFLTYFQNEAQLEKSRLLSDRFSAERPKGSFSTLEIQRTEQGDSAMYLCASSLASGELFFGEGSRLTVL.

V gene TRBV6-5 combines with J gene TRBJ2-5, with D tentatively TRBD2 (7 bases). V lost 4 bases, J lost 5 bases, and 11 bases lay in between. Germline V gene data show CDR1 as MNHEY and CDR2 as SVGAGI. The CDR3 has 13 residues. CDR3 sequence reads: CASSWGGAETQYF. CDR3 bases: TGTGCCAGCAGTTGGGGGGGCGCGGAGACCCAGTACTTC.